This T cell receptor beta chain came from a study of blood T cell repertoires in COVID-19. Sequencing was performed with immunoSEQ multiplex PCR; in TCRdb, only in-frame clones are kept and a portion is missing. This sample has under 250,000 clones, with around four fifths found just once. The CDR3 spans 14 residues. CDR1 and CDR2 from the germline V gene are SGHKS and YYEKEE (reference sequence). V was trimmed by 4 bases and J by 4 bases, leaving 11 bases between them. The sequenced material came from peripheral blood. The TCR was taken from a woman aged 55-70 years who had recovered from COVID-19. The chain couples TRBV5-5 to TRBJ2-2; maybe TRBD2 (6 bases). The CDR3, as DNA: TGTGCCAGCAGCCGGGGGTCAATCACCGGGGAGCTGTTTTTT. Its translation: CASSRGSITGELFF.